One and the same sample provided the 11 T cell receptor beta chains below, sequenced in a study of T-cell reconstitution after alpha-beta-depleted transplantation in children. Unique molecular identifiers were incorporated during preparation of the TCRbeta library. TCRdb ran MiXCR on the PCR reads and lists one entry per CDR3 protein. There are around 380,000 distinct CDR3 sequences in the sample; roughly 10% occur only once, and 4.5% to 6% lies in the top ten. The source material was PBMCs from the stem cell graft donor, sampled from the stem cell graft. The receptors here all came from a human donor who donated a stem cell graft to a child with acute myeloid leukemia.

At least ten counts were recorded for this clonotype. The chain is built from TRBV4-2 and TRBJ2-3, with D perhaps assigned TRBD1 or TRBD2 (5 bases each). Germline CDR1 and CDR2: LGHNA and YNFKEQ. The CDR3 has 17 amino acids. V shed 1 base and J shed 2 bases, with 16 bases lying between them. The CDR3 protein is CASSQVYQEDNTDTQYF. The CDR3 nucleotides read TGTGCCAGCAGCCAAGTCTATCAGGAGGACAACACAGATACGCAGTATTTT.

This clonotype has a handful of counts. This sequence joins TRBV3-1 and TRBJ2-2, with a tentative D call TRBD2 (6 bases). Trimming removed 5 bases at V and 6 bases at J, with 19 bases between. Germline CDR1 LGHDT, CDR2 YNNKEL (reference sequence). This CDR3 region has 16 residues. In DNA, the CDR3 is TGTGCCAGCAGCTATTTTTCGGGAGAAAGTCCCGGGGAGCTGTTTTTT. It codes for CASSYFSGESPGELFF.

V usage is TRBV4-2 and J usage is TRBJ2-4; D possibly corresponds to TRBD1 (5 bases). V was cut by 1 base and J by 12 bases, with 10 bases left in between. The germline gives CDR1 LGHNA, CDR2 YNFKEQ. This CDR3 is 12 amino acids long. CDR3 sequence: CASSQVVDSQYF. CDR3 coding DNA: TGTGCCAGCAGCCAAGTAGTAGACAGTCAGTACTTC.

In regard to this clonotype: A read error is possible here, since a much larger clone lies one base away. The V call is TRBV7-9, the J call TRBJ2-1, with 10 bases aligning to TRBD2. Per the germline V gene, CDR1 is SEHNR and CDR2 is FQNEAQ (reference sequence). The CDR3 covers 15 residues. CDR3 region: CASPKREGSYKEQFF. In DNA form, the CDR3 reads TGTGCCAGCCCGAAGCGGGAGGGCTCCTACAAGGAGCAGTTCTTC.

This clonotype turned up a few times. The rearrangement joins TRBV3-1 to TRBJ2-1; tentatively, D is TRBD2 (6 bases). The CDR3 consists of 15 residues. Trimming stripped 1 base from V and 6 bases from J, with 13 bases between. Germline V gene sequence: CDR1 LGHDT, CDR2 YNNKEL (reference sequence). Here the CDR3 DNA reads TGTGCCAGCAGCCAAGCCGGGACTCCCCTCAATGAGCAGTTCTTC. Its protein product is CASSQAGTPLNEQFF.

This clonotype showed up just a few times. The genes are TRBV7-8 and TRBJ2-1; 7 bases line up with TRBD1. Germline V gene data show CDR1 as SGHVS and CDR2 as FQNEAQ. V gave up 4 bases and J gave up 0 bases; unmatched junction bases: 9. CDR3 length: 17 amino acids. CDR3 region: CASSSGTVKSSYNEQFF. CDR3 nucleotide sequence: TGTGCCAGCAGCTCCGGGACAGTGAAGAGCTCCTACAATGAGCAGTTCTTC.

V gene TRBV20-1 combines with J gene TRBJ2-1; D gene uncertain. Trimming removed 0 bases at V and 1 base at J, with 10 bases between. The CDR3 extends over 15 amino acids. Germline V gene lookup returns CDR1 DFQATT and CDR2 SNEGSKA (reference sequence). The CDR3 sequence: CSARDTGRSYNEQFF. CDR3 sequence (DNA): TGCAGTGCTAGAGACACGGGTCGATCCTACAATGAGCAGTTCTTC.

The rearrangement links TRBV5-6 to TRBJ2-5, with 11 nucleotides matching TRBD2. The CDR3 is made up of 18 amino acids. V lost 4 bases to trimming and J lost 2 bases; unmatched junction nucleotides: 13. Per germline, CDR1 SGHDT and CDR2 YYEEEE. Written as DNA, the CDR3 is TGTGCCAGCAGCCCCAGATATCAGGGACTAGCGGAACAAGAGACCCAGTACTTC. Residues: CASSPRYQGLAEQETQYF.

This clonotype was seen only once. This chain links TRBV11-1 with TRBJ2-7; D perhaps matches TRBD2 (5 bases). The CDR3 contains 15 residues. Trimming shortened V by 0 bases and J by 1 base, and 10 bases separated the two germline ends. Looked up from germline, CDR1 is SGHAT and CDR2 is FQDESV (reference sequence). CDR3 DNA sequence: TGTGCCAGCAGCTTAGCACCGGGAAAGTCCTACGAGCAGTACGTC. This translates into CASSLAPGKSYEQYV.

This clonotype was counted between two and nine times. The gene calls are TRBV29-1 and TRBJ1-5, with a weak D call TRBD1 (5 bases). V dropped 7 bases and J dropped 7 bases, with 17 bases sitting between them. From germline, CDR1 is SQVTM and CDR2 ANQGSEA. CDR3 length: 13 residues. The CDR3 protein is CSAIAGIGQPQHF. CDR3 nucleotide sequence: TGCAGCGCCATCGCAGGGATTGGGCAGCCCCAGCATTTT.

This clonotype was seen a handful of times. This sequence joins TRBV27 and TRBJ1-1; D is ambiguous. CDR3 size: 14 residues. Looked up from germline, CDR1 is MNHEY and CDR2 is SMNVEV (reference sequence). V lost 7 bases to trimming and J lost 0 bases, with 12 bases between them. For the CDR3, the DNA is TGTGCCAGCAAAGGGCGACGGTTGAACACTGAAGCTTTCTTT. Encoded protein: CASKGRRLNTEAFF.